This entry describes one T cell receptor (beta chain). In germline, CDR1 is SGHRS, CDR2 YFSETQ. With V trimmed by 4 bases and J by 4 bases, 5 bases remained unmatched. The CDR3 loop spans 13 amino acids. These data are taken from a study of blood T cell repertoires in COVID-19. As originally analysed: Amplifying reference gene primers gave estimates of nucleated cell counts. TCRdb's copy holds only in-frame clones and misses some; the assay was immunoSEQ multiplex PCR. The V and J calls and the clone size are those of that table, but D and trimming were determined from the DNA. Here the sample spans about 210,000 clones, roughly 81% being singletons.

The chain employs TRBV5-1 and TRBJ2-7; 7 bases line up with TRBD1. Sequencing was carried out using peripheral blood. This receptor was taken from a woman aged 45 to 65 with active or convalescent COVID-19. The CDR3 protein is CASSTGTAYEQYF. The DNA for the CDR3 is TGCGCCAGCAGCACGGGGACAGCATACGAGCAGTACTTC.